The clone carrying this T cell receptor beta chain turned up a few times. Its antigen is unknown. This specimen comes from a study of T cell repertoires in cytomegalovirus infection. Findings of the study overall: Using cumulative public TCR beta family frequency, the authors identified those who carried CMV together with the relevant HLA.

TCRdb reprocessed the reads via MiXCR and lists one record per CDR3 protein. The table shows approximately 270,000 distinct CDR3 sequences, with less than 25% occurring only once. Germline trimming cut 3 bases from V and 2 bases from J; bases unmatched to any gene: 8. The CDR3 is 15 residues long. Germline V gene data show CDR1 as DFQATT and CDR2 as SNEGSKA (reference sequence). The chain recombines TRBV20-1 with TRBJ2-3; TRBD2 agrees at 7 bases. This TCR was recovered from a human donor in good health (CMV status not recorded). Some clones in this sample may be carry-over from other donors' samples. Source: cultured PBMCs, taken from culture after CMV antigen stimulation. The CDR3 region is CSASYPSGHTDTQYF. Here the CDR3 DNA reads TGCAGTGCTAGTTATCCTAGCGGCCACACAGATACGCAGTATTTT.